The 32 T cell receptor beta chains below all came from one sample that was sequenced in a study of blood T cells in healthy people across ages. Primed by a sample-barcoded 5' primer and a J-beta primer mix, a second PCR proceeded for 7 to 11 cycles. TCRdb re-derived calls from the 5' RACE reads in MiXCR, one entry per CDR3 protein. The sample lists some 940,000 distinct CDR3 sequences; almost 30% were seen once. The data were also submitted as part of a second study, on T cells of mothers and their children.

The sequenced material came from blood. These receptors came from a woman aged 40 to 50 in good health.

This clonotype came up a few times. The rearrangement links TRBV12-3 or TRBV12-4 to TRBJ1-2, with a weak D call TRBD1 (5 bases). The V gene lost 6 bases and the J gene lost 7 bases, with 12 bases spanning the gap. The CDR3 extends over 12 amino acids. CDR3 sequence (DNA): TGTGCCAGCAGACGGCGGGGGAGTGGCTACACCTTC. Encoded protein: CASRRRGSGYTF.

In this sample, this clonotype turned up once. The chain carries TRBV7-9 and TRBJ2-5; no clear D gene. Trimming took 2 bases from V and 11 from J, leaving 12 bases between them. The CDR3 runs 12 residues. Germline values: CDR1 SEHNR, CDR2 FQNEAQ (reference sequence). CDR3 protein: CASSLWNNEQYF. For the CDR3, the DNA is TGTGCCAGCAGCTTATGGAACAATGAGCAGTACTTC.

Concerning this clonotype itself: This clone may be a read error of a much larger clone one base away. CDR3 residues: CGSSQRSNNEQFF. DNA for the CDR3: TGTGGCAGCAGCCAGAGATCGAACAATGAGCAGTTCTTC. The chain has TRBV12-3 or TRBV12-4 and TRBJ2-1; no firm D call. CDR3 length: 13 amino acids.

The chain recombines TRBV7-9 with TRBJ1-2; TRBD1 aligns across 7 bases. CDR1 and CDR2 from the germline V gene are SEHNR and FQNEAQ (reference sequence). The J segment lost 8 bases and the V segment lost 5 bases, leaving 17 bases of the junction unmatched. This CDR3 contains 16 residues. The CDR3, as DNA: TGTGCCAGCAGCCCGTCGTCCGGGACAGCGGGGGGAGGCTACACCTTC. Translated: CASSPSSGTAGGGYTF.

This chain uses TRBV6-5 with TRBJ2-7, with 9 nucleotides matching TRBD1. Germline lookup yields CDR1 MNHEY and CDR2 SVGAGI. Trimming took 4 bases from V and 3 from J; bases not matched to a gene: 10. CDR3 length equals 16 residues. The CDR3 nucleotides are TGTGCCAGCAGTTTCTCCCTACAGGGGGCAAGCTACGAGCAGTACTTC. Its translation is CASSFSLQGASYEQYF.

In this sample, this clonotype turned up once. A much larger clone sits a single nucleotide away, making a read error possible. For the CDR3, the DNA is TGTGCCAGCCACCCTGGGGGACAGGGGATGTACTTC. It is translated as CASHPGGQGMYF. This chain uses TRBV18 with TRBJ2-7; 10 bases fit TRBD1. Germline V gene data show CDR1 as KGHSH and CDR2 as LQKENI. The V and J ends lost 8 bases and 12 bases, in that order; junction bases with no gene match: 10. The CDR3 is made up of 12 amino acids. Drawing the rest from reference TRBV18 and TRBJ2-7, the complete variable domain is NAGVMQNPRHLVRRRGQEARLRCSPMKGHSHVYWYRQLPEEGLKFMVYLQKENIIDESGMPKERFSAEFPKEGPSILRIQQVVRGDSAAYFCASHPGGQGMYFGPGTRLTVT.

V and J are TRBV6-2 or TRBV6-3 and TRBJ2-2; no firm D call. Germline V gene lookup returns CDR1 MNHEY and CDR2 SVGEGT. CDR3 size: 12 residues. V was cut by 6 bases and J by 7 bases, with 9 bases left in between. The CDR3 DNA is TGTGCCAGCAGAGGGCAATACGGGGAGCTGTTTTTT. It codes for CASRGQYGELFF.

This clonotype showed up just a few times. The CDR3 protein is CASSLTSVVQETQYF. DNA for the CDR3: TGCGCCAGCAGCTTGACTAGCGTCGTACAAGAGACCCAGTACTTC. The J gene is TRBJ2-5, the V gene TRBV5-1; TRBD2 agrees at 7 bases. J gave up 2 bases and V 1 base, and 5 bases lay outside the gene matches. Germline values: CDR1 SGHRS, CDR2 YFSETQ. The CDR3 totals 15 residues.

There are many counts of this clonotype. The chain combines TRBV15 with TRBJ2-4; 7 bases match TRBD2. V lost 6 bases, J lost 8 bases, and 10 bases stayed unmatched. CDR1 and CDR2 from the germline V gene are LNHNV and YYDKDF (reference sequence). The CDR3 loop spans 14 amino acids. The CDR3 protein is CATRVTGGRDIQYF. CDR3 nucleotides: TGTGCCACCAGAGTCACGGGGGGTAGGGACATTCAGTACTTC.

To note about this clonotype: One end of the junction is discordant with germline, which a read error may explain. V and J are TRBV20-1 and TRBJ2-1; D gene uncertain. There are 13 residues in the CDR3. Germline CDR1 and CDR2: DFQATT and SNEGSKA (reference sequence). This CDR3 reads CSANPHSRDEQDF. DNA for the CDR3: TGCAGTGCCAACCCGCATTCCCGTGACGAGCAGGACTTC.

This clonotype has just a few counts. The chain couples TRBV12-3 or TRBV12-4 to TRBJ2-5; 9 nucleotides agree with TRBD2. The J call is doubtful: the DNA matches TRBJ2-7 better. This CDR3 has 14 amino acids. The CDR3 region has the DNA TGTGCCGGCAACCTCCTTAGCGGGGGAGTCGAGCAGTACTTC. Amino acids: CAGNLLSGGVEQYF.

The V gene is TRBV9, the J gene TRBJ1-2, with no clear D. Germline V gene sequence: CDR1 SGDLS, CDR2 YYNGEE. Trimming took 4 bases from V and 4 from J, leaving 14 bases between them. The CDR3 spans 14 residues. For the CDR3, the DNA is TGTGCCAGCAGCTCTGAGACACTTGTCTATGGCTACACCTTC. Protein sequence: CASSSETLVYGYTF.

This clonotype was observed at least ten times. This sequence joins TRBV7-9 and TRBJ2-5, with D possibly being TRBD2 (5 bases). Trimming shortened V by 1 base and J by 5 bases, and 14 bases separated the two germline ends. This CDR3 is 15 amino acids long. Germline assignment: CDR1 SEHNR and CDR2 FQNEAQ (reference sequence). The CDR3, as DNA: TGTGCCAGCAGCTTAGAGCGAGGGTACGGGGAGACCCAGTACTTC. Protein: CASSLERGYGETQYF. Supplemented by reference TRBV7-9 and TRBJ2-5, the full variable domain reads DTGVSQNPRHKITKRGQNVTFRCDPISEHNRLYWYRQTLGQGPEFLTYFQNEAQLEKSRLLSDRFSAERPKGSFSTLEIQRTEQGDSAMYLCASSLERGYGETQYFGPGTRLLVL.

V gene TRBV7-2 combines with J gene TRBJ2-5; D is unresolved. The ends were cut back, 5 bases at V and 2 bases at J, with 18 bases in the middle. This CDR3 has 16 amino acids. From germline, CDR1 is SGHTA and CDR2 FQGNSA. In DNA, the CDR3 is TGTGCCAGCAGCCCAAATCCGTTCCGCTCTCAAGAGACCCAGTACTTC. It yields the protein CASSPNPFRSQETQYF.

Ten or more counts support this clonotype. The chain has TRBV5-5 and TRBJ1-2, with D unresolved. The V gene lost 0 bases and the J gene lost 4 bases, with 7 bases spanning the gap. The CDR3 has 13 residues. The V gene's germline CDR1 is SGHKS and CDR2 YYEKEE (reference sequence). The chain's CDR3 is CASSLDLIYGYTF. CDR3 in DNA: TGTGCCAGCAGCTTGGATCTCATCTATGGCTACACCTTC.

In this sample, this clonotype turned up many times. The genes are TRBV28 and TRBJ2-7; 8 bases fit TRBD1. This CDR3 comprises 15 residues. The J segment lost 6 bases and the V segment lost 2 bases, leaving 9 bases of the junction unmatched. The germline CDR1 and CDR2 sequences are MDHEN and SYDVKM. The CDR3 nucleotides are TGTGCCAGCAGTTTAAGTCTCGGACAGGGTAGCGAGCAGTACTTC. It translates to CASSLSLGQGSEQYF.

The V call is TRBV6-1, the J call TRBJ1-1, with 7 nucleotides matching TRBD1. With 3 bases clipped from V and 4 bases from J, the junction kept 11 bases outside the gene matches. The CDR3 totals 16 residues. Per the germline V gene, CDR1 is MNHNS and CDR2 is SASEGT. CDR3 region: CASSEGTGATVTEAFF. The CDR3 coding sequence is TGTGCCAGCAGTGAGGGAACAGGGGCGACCGTCACTGAAGCTTTCTTT.

This clonotype was detected a few times. The V and J genes are TRBV11-2 and TRBJ1-1; perhaps TRBD1 as D (6 bases). The CDR3 extends over 15 amino acids. Germline CDR1 is SGHAT and CDR2 is FQNNGV. Trimming left V 5 bases short and J 6 bases short, with 19 bases between. The CDR3 is CASSTNRAGISEAFF. The CDR3 DNA is TGTGCCAGCAGCACCAACAGGGCGGGGATATCTGAAGCTTTCTTT.

This clonotype was found many times. The chain employs TRBV7-2 and TRBJ1-1; D is unresolved. Trimming removed 5 bases at V and 3 bases at J, with 10 bases between. Looked up from germline, CDR1 is SGHTA and CDR2 is FQGNSA. The CDR3 has 13 residues. CDR3: CASSPQRYTEAFF. DNA of the CDR3: TGTGCCAGCAGCCCCCAACGATACACTGAAGCTTTCTTT.

DNA for the CDR3: TGTGCCAGCCCTCCCCGGGACTGGCCACTCTACGAGCAGTACTTC. It encodes CASPPRDWPLYEQYF. J is TRBJ2-7 and V is TRBV12-3 or TRBV12-4; D might be TRBD2 (6 bases). CDR3 length: 15 residues. Trimming took off 8 bases at V and 3 bases at J, with 20 bases between the two ends.

This clonotype was counted between two and nine times. The rearrangement uses TRBV20-1 and TRBJ1-2; 8 bases fit TRBD1. The germline V gene has CDR1 DFQATT and CDR2 SNEGSKA (reference sequence). V lost 6 bases to trimming and J lost 4 bases; unmatched junction nucleotides: 7. CDR3 length equals 13 residues. CDR3 amino acids: CSAAFGTGYGYTF. In DNA, the CDR3 is TGCAGTGCCGCGTTCGGGACAGGCTATGGCTACACCTTC.

As regards this clonotype: With a much larger clone just one base away, this may be a read error. The chain carries TRBV5-5 and TRBJ2-1; no definite D call. CDR1 is SGHKS and CDR2 is YYEKEE in the germline V gene (reference sequence). The CDR3 is made up of 17 amino acids. Trimming shortened V by 0 bases and J by 6 bases, and 19 bases separated the two germline ends. Written as DNA, the CDR3 is TGTGCCAGCAGCTTGGCGGCCCTTAGTAATTCGAGCAATGAGCAGTTCTTC. Amino acids: CASSLAALSNSSNEQFF.

This clonotype has only a few counts. J is TRBJ1-2 and V is TRBV4-3; D gene uncertain. Germline V gene lookup returns CDR1 LGHNA and CDR2 YSLEER. The CDR3 consists of 14 residues. V lost 4 bases to trimming and J lost 4 bases, with 13 bases between them. The DNA for the CDR3 is TGCGCCAGCAGCCCCGTGGGTCCCAGCTATGGCTACACCTTC. This codes for CASSPVGPSYGYTF.

V usage is TRBV20-1 and J usage is TRBJ2-5; 9 bases fit TRBD2. The CDR3 extends over 13 amino acids. Losses at the gene ends were 5 bases for V and 11 bases for J; bases not matched to a gene: 12. Looked up from germline, CDR1 is DFQATT and CDR2 is SNEGSKA (reference sequence). DNA of the CDR3: TGCAGTGCTCCGACTAGCGGTTACAATGAGCAGTACTTC. It encodes CSAPTSGYNEQYF.

This clonotype turned up a few times. This rearrangement joins TRBV29-1 to TRBJ1-1; no firm D call. The CDR3 consists of 13 residues. Germline V gene lookup returns CDR1 SQVTM and CDR2 ANQGSEA. V lost 4 bases, J lost 0 bases, and 9 bases lay in between. The chain's CDR3 is CSVGTTMNTEAFF. CDR3 nucleotides: TGCAGCGTTGGTACCACCATGAACACTGAAGCTTTCTTT. Looking up the rest from reference TRBV29-1 and TRBJ1-1 gives the full variable domain: SAVISQKPSRDICQRGTSLTIQCQVDSQVTMMFWYRQQPGQSLTLIATANQGSEATYESGFVIDKFPISRPNLTFSTLTVSNMSPEDSSIYLCSVGTTMNTEAFFGQGTRLTVV.

The table lists this clonotype with many counts. The chain employs TRBV5-4 and TRBJ2-3; TRBD2 is a possible D gene (5 bases). CDR1 and CDR2 (germline): SGHNT, YYREEE (reference sequence). This CDR3 has 15 amino acids. Trimming pared 1 base from V and 1 base from J, leaving 10 bases between. CDR3 residues: CASSLRRTGTDTQYF. DNA of the CDR3: TGTGCCAGCAGCTTGCGGAGGACCGGCACAGATACGCAGTATTTT.

The chain links TRBV27 to TRBJ1-2, with 10 bases that match TRBD1. The junction had 8 bases not matched to a gene; V was cut back by 4 bases and J by 6 bases. In germline, CDR1 is MNHEY, CDR2 SMNVEV (reference sequence). The CDR3 length is 15 residues. The CDR3 sequence: CASSWYQGTGDGYTF. CDR3 DNA: TGTGCCAGCAGTTGGTATCAGGGGACAGGGGATGGCTACACCTTC.

This clonotype has only one observation. The chain has TRBV29-1 and TRBJ1-1, with D possibly matching TRBD1 (5 bases). The V and J ends lost 7 bases and 1 base respectively, with 10 bases between them. This CDR3 contains 12 residues. Germline values: CDR1 SQVTM, CDR2 ANQGSEA. The CDR3: CSGGVGNTEAFF. For the CDR3, the DNA is TGCAGCGGGGGGGTGGGGAACACTGAAGCTTTCTTT.

This clonotype appeared many times. The rearrangement links TRBV29-1 to TRBJ2-1; D may correspond to TRBD1 or TRBD2 (5 bases each). Per the germline V gene, CDR1 is SQVTM and CDR2 is ANQGSEA. The CDR3 sequence is 16 residues long. V lost 3 bases and J lost 0, with 15 bases in between. CDR3 in amino acids: CSVEGETSSSYNEQFF. DNA of the CDR3: TGCAGCGTTGAGGGGGAGACTTCGAGCTCCTACAATGAGCAGTTCTTC.

The CDR3 DNA sequence: TGCAGTGCCCCAGGGGGCACTGAAGCTTTCTTT. This translates into CSAPGGTEAFF. The chain links TRBV20-1 to TRBJ1-1; 7 nucleotides match TRBD1. The V gene's germline CDR1 is DFQATT and CDR2 SNEGSKA (reference sequence). V lost 6 bases, J lost 4 bases, and 2 bases stayed unmatched. The CDR3 covers 11 residues.

On this clonotype: This may be a read error: a much more frequent sequence differs by one nucleotide. This chain joins TRBV4-1 and TRBJ2-7; D is uncertain. CDR1 is MGHRA and CDR2 is YSYEKL in the germline V gene. The CDR3 contains 16 residues. The CDR3 loop is CASSQAEDAGSYKQYF. The CDR3 coding sequence is TGCGCCAGCAGCCAAGCAGAGGACGCAGGTTCCTACAAGCAGTACTTC.

The chain has TRBV20-1 and TRBJ1-2, with a possible D match to TRBD1 (6 bases). Germline CDR1 DFQATT, CDR2 SNEGSKA (reference sequence). The CDR3 extends over 13 amino acids. Trimming pared 6 bases from V and 3 bases from J, leaving 14 bases between. CDR3 amino acids: CSAPRGPDYGYTF. The CDR3 DNA reads as TGCAGTGCCCCCAGGGGCCCTGACTATGGCTACACCTTC.